These 2 T cell receptor beta chains were sequenced from one sample in a study of beta chain features in type 1 diabetes. General observations from the study: There was a moderate but significant shortening of TCRB CDR3s in all four CD4+ subsets of Type 1 diabetes patients.

Antigen specificity for these receptors is unknown. Every isolated RNA sample was fully reverse transcribed, so sequencing captured expressed TCRB transcripts. Clones were sequenced by immunoSEQ multiplex PCR, and TCRdb holds only the in-frame ones, with some missing. The data show around 14,000 clones, more than 70% seen once. Sample: stem cell memory CD4+ T cells from blood. All receptors come from a woman aged 18-35 years with type 1 diabetes.

The rearrangement links TRBV10-1 to TRBJ2-1; D uncertain. Between the trimmed V and J ends, which lost 6 bases and 4 bases, there was a span of 4 bases. Germline CDR1 is WNHNN and CDR2 is SYGVQD (reference sequence). The CDR3 sequence is 11 residues long. CDR3 DNA sequence: TGCGCCAGCAGCAGGTACAATGAGCAGTTCTTC. This gives the protein CASSRYNEQFF.

The CDR3 loop reads CASSRRFSATNEKLFF. CDR3 sequence (DNA): TGTGCCAGCAGCAGAAGATTTTCTGCAACTAATGAAAAACTGTTTTTT. The rearrangement uses TRBV6-6 and TRBJ1-4; D is unresolved. CDR3 length equals 16 residues. The V end was cut by 6 bases, the J end by 0 bases, with 14 bases between. CDR1 MNHNY and CDR2 SVGAGI come from the germline V gene (reference sequence).